This T cell receptor (beta chain) was retrieved from a study of CD8+CD57+ T cells in acquired aplastic anemia. Study-level information: Sorting CD4+ and CD8+ cells gave DNA averaging approximately 3 ug.

CDR1 is SSHAT and CDR2 is FNYEAQ in the germline V gene (reference sequence). This CDR3 comprises 13 residues. In this sample, this clonotype turned up a few times. At one boundary the junction diverges from the germline segment, which might be a read error. Patients selected for sequencing had displayed CD8+CD57+ cell expansion by flow cytometry. Both TCR beta VDJ combination and CDR3 sequence profiling were carried out. Genomic DNA was the template for this profiling. Each CDR3 protein gets one entry after TCRdb re-called the reads with MiXCR. The data hold 250,000 to 350,000 distinct CDR3 sequences, with under 65% observed a single time.

This receptor was obtained from a human donor with aplastic anemia. This chain links TRBV7-7 with TRBJ2-5; D might be TRBD2 (6 bases). Sequenced input: sorted CD4+, CD8+, or CD8+CD57+ T cells (not recorded which) from PBMCs. In nucleotides, the CDR3 is TGTGCTAGCAGCGGACTATTCGGAGAGACCCAGTACTTC. Its protein is CASSGLFGETQYF.